This T cell receptor (beta chain) was identified in a study of blood T cell repertoires in COVID-19. Study at large: From the United States, Italy and Spain came samples of acute and convalescent COVID-19.

CDR1 is SGHAT and CDR2 is FQNNGV in the germline V gene. The ends were cut back, 4 bases at V and 5 bases at J, with 8 bases in the middle. There are 12 residues in the CDR3. In the original processing: Cell counts per sample came from amplifying reference gene primers. The protocol was immunoSEQ multiplex PCR, while the TCRdb copy is restricted to in-frame clones and leaves out a portion. V, J and clone size were drawn from that table, and D and trimming were deduced from the DNA. The data hold some 80,000 clones, with about 90% observed a single time. The sequencing sample was made of peripheral blood. The rearrangement uses TRBV11-2 and TRBJ2-5; TRBD1 might be the D (7 bases). The TCR sequence derives from a human donor in a cohort sampled during active COVID-19. CDR3 loop: CASSSGGETQYF. As DNA, the CDR3 is TGTGCCAGCAGCTCAGGGGGGGAGACCCAGTACTTC.